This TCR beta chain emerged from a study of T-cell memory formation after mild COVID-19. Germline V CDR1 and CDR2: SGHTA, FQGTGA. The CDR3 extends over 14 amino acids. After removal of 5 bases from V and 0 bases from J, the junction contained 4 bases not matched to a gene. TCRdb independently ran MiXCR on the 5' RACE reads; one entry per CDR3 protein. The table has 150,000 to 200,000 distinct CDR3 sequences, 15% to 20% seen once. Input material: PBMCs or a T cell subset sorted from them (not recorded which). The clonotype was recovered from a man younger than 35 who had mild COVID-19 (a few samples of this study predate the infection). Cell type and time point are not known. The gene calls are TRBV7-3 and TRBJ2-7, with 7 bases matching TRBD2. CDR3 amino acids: CASSPAGSSYEQYF. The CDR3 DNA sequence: TGTGCCAGCAGCCCAGCGGGGTCCTCCTACGAGCAGTACTTC.